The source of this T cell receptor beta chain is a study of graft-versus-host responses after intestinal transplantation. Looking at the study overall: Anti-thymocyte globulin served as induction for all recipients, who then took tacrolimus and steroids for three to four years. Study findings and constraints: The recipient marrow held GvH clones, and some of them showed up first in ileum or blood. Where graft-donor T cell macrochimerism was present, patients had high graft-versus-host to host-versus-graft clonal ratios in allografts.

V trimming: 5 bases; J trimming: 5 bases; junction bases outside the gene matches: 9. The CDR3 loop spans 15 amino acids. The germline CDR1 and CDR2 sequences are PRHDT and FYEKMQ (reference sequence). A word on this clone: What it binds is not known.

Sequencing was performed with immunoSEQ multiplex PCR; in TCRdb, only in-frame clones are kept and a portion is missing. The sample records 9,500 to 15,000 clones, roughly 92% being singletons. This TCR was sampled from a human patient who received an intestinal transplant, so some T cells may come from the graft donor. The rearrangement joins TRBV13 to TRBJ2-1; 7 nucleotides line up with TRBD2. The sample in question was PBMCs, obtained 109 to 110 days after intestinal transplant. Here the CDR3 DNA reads TGTGCCAGCAGCCCGCCGGGACTACTGCACAATGAGCAGTTCTTC. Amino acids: CASSPPGLLHNEQFF.